This T cell receptor beta chain was recovered during a study of human T cells and chemical hapten exposure. Background on the study: Chiefly women, the patients showed alopecia areata, totalis or universalis.

This clonotype appeared many times. TCRdb reprocessed the RACE reads with MiXCR, giving one entry per CDR3 protein. The sample consists of some 300,000 distinct CDR3 sequences, 4.5% to 5.5% of them appearing once. This CDR3 spans 17 amino acids. Germline lookup yields CDR1 SEHNR and CDR2 FQNEAQ (reference sequence). V was pared by 1 base and J by 7 bases, with 22 bases between. The time point: pre-sensitization, week 0. Treatment meaning: therapeutic diphenylcyclopropenone sensitization with weekly scalp DPC. Suited to DPC and affected by alopecia, the donors ranged from 18 to 70 years old. The material sequenced was whole blood, taken in connection with sensitization to the hapten diphenylcyclopropenone (DPC). This clonotype originated in a young woman with alopecia areata. Some clones in this sample may be carry-over from other donors' samples. The V call is TRBV7-9, the J call TRBJ2-5, with D uncertain. The CDR3 reads CASSLVRMTGYSTTQYF. Written as DNA, the CDR3 is TGTGCCAGCAGCTTAGTACGTATGACCGGGTATTCTACGACCCAGTACTTC. The variable domain in full, with the rest retrieved from reference TRBV7-9 and TRBJ2-5, is DTGVSQNPRHKITKRGQNVTFRCDPISEHNRLYWYRQTLGQGPEFLTYFQNEAQLEKSRLLSDRFSAERPKGSFSTLEIQRTEQGDSAMYLCASSLVRMTGYSTTQYFGPGTRLLVL.